This section outlines one TCR beta chain sequence together with its context. The ends were cut back, 6 bases at V and 0 bases at J, with 14 bases in the middle. The CDR3 extends over 15 amino acids. By flow cytometry, patients selected for sequencing had shown an expansion of CD8+CD57+ cells. The sample is drawn from a study of CD8+CD57+ T cells in acquired aplastic anemia. Genomic DNA was employed as the template in profiling TCR beta VDJ and CDR3. TCRdb independently ran MiXCR on the reads; one entry per CDR3 protein. This repertoire shows roughly 180,000 distinct CDR3 sequences, less than 50% found once; its top ten account for 13%.

This receptor was obtained from a human donor with aplastic anemia. Material: sorted CD4+, CD8+, or CD8+CD57+ T cells (not recorded which) from PBMCs. The V gene is TRBV12-3 or TRBV12-4, the J gene TRBJ1-2; D unclear. CDR3 region: CASRHSRLTNYGYTF. The CDR3 DNA follows: TGTGCCAGCAGACACAGCCGTCTGACTAACTATGGCTACACCTTC.